The T cell receptor (beta chain) described here comes from a study of blood T cell repertoires in COVID-19 (TCRdb year 2020). Regarding the research as a whole: Samples from collaborators originated in the United States, Italy and Spain and spanned both the acute and convalescent phases of COVID-19. A de-identified subject ID, COVID-19 status, age in years and sex were almost always included in the sample metadata. Samples came from the ongoing ImmuneRACE study (first 160 participants) plus 1,254 subjects from 6 global collaborators. The repertoires were released in a freely available public database intended as a resource for research on the immune response to SARS-CoV-2. HLA class I and class II types, where available, came from metadata supplied by the sample provider rather than from assay-based typing. The material from the prospective study consisted of cDNA or gDNA derived from T cells, B-cell-depleted T cells, or PBMCs. Subjects who had been exposed to COVID-19, were actively infected with it, or had recovered from it provided the deeply sampled blood TCRbeta repertoires that made up the dataset.

TCRbeta CDR3 regions were amplified from genomic DNA using the immunoSEQ Assay, a bias-controlled multiplex PCR. From the authors' description of their analysis: Nucleated cell counts per sample were estimated from amplification of reference gene primers within the assay. To quantify the absolute abundance of each unique TCRbeta CDR3 rearrangement, sequence reads were collapsed and filtered. For each sample, productive Simpson clonality was calculated as the square root of Simpson's diversity index over productive rearrangements. TCRdb limited this immuneACCESS table to in-frame rearrangements with V and J called. A share of clones is missing; checked studies link under half to unresolved V genes, and the rest is unexplained. V and J calls and clone size are copied from that table; D and trimming were computed from the DNA. This sample gives some 450,000 clones in total; about 90% of them show up just once. Roughly 0.84% of the sample lies in the top ten.

At one collaborating source in Seattle, patients were enrolled during active infection and were followed longitudinally through the course of disease. Whole blood was collected in K2EDTA tubes by collaborating institutions according to the institutions' own protocols. For TCRbeta analysis, collaborators shipped samples as frozen whole blood, isolated PBMCs, or DNA extracted from either of those sample types. Of note for this clone: Its cognate antigen has yet to be identified. No quality values exist for individual bases; no much larger clone is one base distant.

The CDR3 contains 14 residues, cysteine and phenylalanine counted. Kept here is only the CDR3 DNA, which spans 42 bases and is read in frame from base 1. Ends trimmed: V by 2 bases, J by 3 bases; bases unmatched to a gene: 3. As encoded in the germline V gene, CDR1 is MDHEN while CDR2 is SYDVKM. Results and caveats for the whole study, not just this receptor: How much clinical and demographic metadata was included differed by source and by participant, and the metadata was provided uncurated.

What was sequenced was peripheral blood. This chain joins TRBV28 to TRBJ1-2; TRBD1 matches 7 bases in the middle. The clonotype originates from a young man with COVID-19, enrolled during active disease. The DNA sequence reads TGTGCCAGCAGTTTACCTACAGGGGACTATGGCTACACCTTC. Its product reads: CASSLPTGDYGYTF.